This record looks at one TCR beta chain sequence and its context. The V gene's germline CDR1 is LNHDA and CDR2 SQIVND (reference sequence). The V and J ends lost 4 bases and 3 bases respectively, with 12 bases between them. This CDR3 is built from 14 residues. The data originate from a study of shared clonotypes between healthy human individuals. The study drew its donors from healthy HIV-negative adults without recent acute infections or vaccinations. Assay: immunoSEQ multiplex PCR; the TCRdb copy retains only in-frame clones and omits some. Of some 650,000 clones in the sample, about 96% were seen once.

Sequenced input: naive CD4+ T cells sorted from blood. Subset here: CD45RA+ positively selected. The chain links TRBV19 to TRBJ1-1, with a tentative D call TRBD1 (6 bases). This TCR came from a woman in her twenties or thirties in good health. The CDR3 nucleotides read TGTGCCAGTAGTAACCTCAACAGGGACACTGAAGCTTTCTTT. Translation: CASSNLNRDTEAFF.